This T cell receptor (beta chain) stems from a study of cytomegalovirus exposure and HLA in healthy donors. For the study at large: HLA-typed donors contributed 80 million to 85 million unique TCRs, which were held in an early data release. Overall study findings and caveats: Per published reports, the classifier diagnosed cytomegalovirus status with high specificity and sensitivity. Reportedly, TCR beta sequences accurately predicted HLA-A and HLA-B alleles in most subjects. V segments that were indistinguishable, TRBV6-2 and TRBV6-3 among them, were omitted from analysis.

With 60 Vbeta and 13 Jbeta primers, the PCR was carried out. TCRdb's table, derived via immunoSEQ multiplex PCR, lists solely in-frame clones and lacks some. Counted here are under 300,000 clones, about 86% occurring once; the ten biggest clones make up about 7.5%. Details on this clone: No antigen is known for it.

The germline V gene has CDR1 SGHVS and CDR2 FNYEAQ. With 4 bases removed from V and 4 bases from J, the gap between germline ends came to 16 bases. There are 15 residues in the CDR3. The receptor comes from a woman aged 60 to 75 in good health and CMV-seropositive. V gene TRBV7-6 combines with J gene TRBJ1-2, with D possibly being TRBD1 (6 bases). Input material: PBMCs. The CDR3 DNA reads TGTGCCAGCAGCTCCACCCACCAGGGGAGCTATGGCTACACCTTC. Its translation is CASSSTHQGSYGYTF.